Listed below are T cell receptor beta chains from one sample, sequenced in a study of blood T cell repertoires in COVID-19. The data were produced by immunoSEQ multiplex PCR, yet TCRdb's version contains in-frame clones alone and is incomplete. The table lists approximately 82,000 clones, 80% to 90% of them singletons. The sample taken for sequencing was peripheral blood. These receptors were collected from a woman in her sixties or seventies with acute or convalescent COVID-19. CDR3s include the opening cysteine and the closing phenylalanine or tryptophan. The D gene is left open where the match is weak. Some rows mark clone size as missing; the rest say once, few, many or name a class of expanded clone.

V gene: TRBV7-2; clone size: -; J gene: TRBJ1-5; D gene: -; CDR3 protein: CASMRDSNQPQHF; CDR3 DNA: TGTGCCAGCATGCGGGACAGCAATCAGCCCCAGCATTTT
V gene: TRBV10-3; clone size: -; J gene: TRBJ2-1; D gene: TRBD2; CDR3 protein: CAISDSGRNAEQFF; CDR3 DNA: TGTGCCATCAGTGATAGCGGGAGAAATGCTGAGCAGTTCTTC
V gene: TRBV19; clone size: -; J gene: TRBJ2-5; D gene: TRBD2; CDR3 protein: CASSPTSSPETQYF; CDR3 DNA: TGTGCCAGTAGCCCGACTAGCAGCCCGGAGACCCAGTACTTC
V gene: TRBV19; clone size: -; J gene: TRBJ1-2; D gene: -; CDR3 protein: CASSRPGDTANYGYTF; CDR3 DNA: TGTGCCAGTTCTCGGCCAGGGGATACGGCTAACTATGGCTACACCTTC
V gene: TRBV24-1; clone size: once; J gene: TRBJ2-3; D gene: TRBD1; CDR3 protein: CASEDRGRADTQYF; CDR3 DNA: TGTGCCAGCGAGGACAGGGGGCGCGCAGATACGCAGTATTTT
V gene: TRBV11-2; clone size: -; J gene: TRBJ2-5; D gene: -; CDR3 protein: CASSYSETQYF; CDR3 DNA: TGTGCCAGCAGCTACTCAGAGACCCAGTACTTC
V gene: TRBV6-5; clone size: -; J gene: TRBJ2-3; D gene: -; CDR3 protein: CASSYSRGTDTQYF; CDR3 DNA: TGTGCCAGCAGTTACTCAAGGGGTACCGATACGCAGTATTTT
V gene: TRBV5-4; clone size: -; J gene: TRBJ2-1; D gene: -; CDR3 protein: CASSLGGGASRNEQFF; CDR3 DNA: TGTGCCAGCAGCTTGGGGGGGGGCGCATCAAGGAATGAGCAGTTCTTC
V gene: TRBV27; clone size: -; J gene: TRBJ1-1; D gene: -; CDR3 protein: CASSPRNLNTEAFF; CDR3 DNA: TGTGCCAGCAGTCCCAGGAACTTGAACACTGAAGCTTTCTTT
V gene: TRBV13; clone size: -; J gene: TRBJ2-6; D gene: -; CDR3 protein: CASSFLSGANVLTF; CDR3 DNA: TGTGCCAGCAGCTTCCTTTCTGGGGCCAACGTCCTGACTTTC
V gene: TRBV12-3/TRBV12-4; clone size: -; J gene: TRBJ1-2; D gene: -; CDR3 protein: CASRLGIRYTF; CDR3 DNA: TGTGCCAGCAGGCTGGGCATTCGCTACACCTTC
V gene: TRBV19; clone size: -; J gene: TRBJ1-5; D gene: TRBD1; CDR3 protein: CASSSGQEYQPQHF; CDR3 DNA: TGTGCCAGTAGTTCGGGACAGGAGTATCAGCCCCAGCATTTT
V gene: TRBV6-6; clone size: once; J gene: TRBJ1-2; D gene: TRBD1; CDR3 protein: CASSDRTGRNYGYTF; CDR3 DNA: TGTGCCAGCAGTGATCGGACAGGGAGGAACTATGGCTACACCTTC
V gene: TRBV5-1; clone size: -; J gene: TRBJ2-3; D gene: -; CDR3 protein: CASSFDSPSTDTQYF; CDR3 DNA: TGCGCCAGCAGTTTCGACAGTCCTTCCACAGATACGCAGTATTTT
V gene: TRBV9; clone size: -; J gene: TRBJ1-4; D gene: -; CDR3 protein: CASSVQTSTNEKLFF; CDR3 DNA: TGTGCCAGCAGCGTACAAACTTCAACTAATGAAAAACTGTTTTTT
V gene: TRBV10-3; clone size: -; J gene: TRBJ1-2; D gene: -; CDR3 protein: CAISDEQGYGYTF; CDR3 DNA: TGTGCCATCAGTGACGAACAGGGCTATGGCTACACCTTC
V gene: TRBV6-6; clone size: -; J gene: TRBJ2-5; D gene: TRBD2; CDR3 protein: CASSLDRGSLETQYF; CDR3 DNA: TGTGCCAGCAGCCTCGACCGCGGGAGCCTCGAGACCCAGTACTTC
V gene: TRBV7-9; clone size: -; J gene: TRBJ1-2; D gene: -; CDR3 protein: CASSLRQDGYTF; CDR3 DNA: TGTGCCAGCAGCCTCAGACAGGATGGCTACACCTTC
V gene: TRBV5-1; clone size: -; J gene: TRBJ2-1; D gene: TRBD2; CDR3 protein: CASSDITGTSGGAGQFF; CDR3 DNA: TGCGCCAGCAGCGATATCACCGGGACTAGCGGGGGGGCTGGGCAGTTCTTC
V gene: TRBV28; clone size: -; J gene: TRBJ2-4; D gene: TRBD1; CDR3 protein: CASGTALAKNIQYF; CDR3 DNA: TGTGCCAGCGGGACAGCCCTAGCCAAAAACATTCAGTACTTC
V gene: TRBV6-5; clone size: -; J gene: TRBJ1-3; D gene: TRBD1; CDR3 protein: CASSIRGLGGNTIYF; CDR3 DNA: TGTGCCAGCAGTATCAGGGGGCTCGGTGGAAACACCATATATTTT
V gene: TRBV5-6; clone size: -; J gene: TRBJ1-2; D gene: -; CDR3 protein: CASSLGQINYGYTF; CDR3 DNA: TGTGCCAGCAGCTTGGGACAGATCAACTATGGCTACACCTTC